The present T cell receptor beta chain was sequenced within a study of T cell responses to AZD1222 COVID-19 vaccine. Background on the study: Researchers grouped second doses given at about 4 or about 12 weeks into one pool.

Using immunoSEQ multiplex PCR, the repertoire was profiled, and TCRdb retains in-frame clones only, with some absent. This table has over 100,000 clones, approximately 84% appearing once. Study-wide results and limits: Among the donors, most were white British and more were female, and clonal diversity was possibly underestimated. Two AZD1222 administrations were followed by greater Spike-specific TCR breadth and depth.

About this clone: No antigen is known for it.

Unmatched junction bases numbered 6, after V lost 5 bases and J lost 3 bases. Germline CDR1 is SGHTA and CDR2 is FQGNSA. The length of the CDR3 is 15 residues. The material was peripheral blood, obtained on day 0 of AZD1222 vaccination. V usage is TRBV7-2 and J usage is TRBJ1-3; the match to TRBD1 covers 8 bases. This receptor was taken from an adult in good health. As DNA, the CDR3 is TGTGCCAGCAGCCCCGACAGGGGACTTGGAAACACCATATATTTT. Protein sequence: CASSPDRGLGNTIYF.